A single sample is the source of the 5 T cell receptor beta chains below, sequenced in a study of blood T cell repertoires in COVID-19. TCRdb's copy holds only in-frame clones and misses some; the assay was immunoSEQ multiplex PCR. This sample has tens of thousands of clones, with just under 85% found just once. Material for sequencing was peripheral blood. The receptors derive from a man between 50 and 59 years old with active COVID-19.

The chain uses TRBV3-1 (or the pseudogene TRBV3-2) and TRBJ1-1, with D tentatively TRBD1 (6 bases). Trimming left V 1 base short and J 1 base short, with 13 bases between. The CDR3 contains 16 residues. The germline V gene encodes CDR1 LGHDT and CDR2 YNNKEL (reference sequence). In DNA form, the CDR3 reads TGTGCCAGCAGCCAAGCCGCAGGGGTAGGGAACACTGAAGCTTTCTTT. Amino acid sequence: CASSQAAGVGNTEAFF.

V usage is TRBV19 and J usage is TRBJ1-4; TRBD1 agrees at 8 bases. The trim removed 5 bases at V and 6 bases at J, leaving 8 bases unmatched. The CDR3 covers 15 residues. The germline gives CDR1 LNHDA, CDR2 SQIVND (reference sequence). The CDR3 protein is CASSPRTGIHEKLFF. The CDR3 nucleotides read TGTGCCAGTAGTCCTAGGACAGGGATTCATGAAAAACTGTTTTTT.

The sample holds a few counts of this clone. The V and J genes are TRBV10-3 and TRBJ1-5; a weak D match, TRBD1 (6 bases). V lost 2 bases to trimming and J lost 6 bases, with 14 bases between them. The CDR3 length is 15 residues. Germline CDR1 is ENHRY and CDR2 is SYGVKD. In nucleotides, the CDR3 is TGTGCCATCAGTGAGGGGCAGGGGTTAGGTCAGCCCCAGCATTTT. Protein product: CAISEGQGLGQPQHF.

The CDR3 DNA is TGTGCCAGCAGTGACCCGACAGGGAATCAGCCCCAGCATTTT. As protein: CASSDPTGNQPQHF. The chain joins TRBV6-2 or TRBV6-3 to TRBJ1-5; 7 positions agree with TRBD1. The CDR3 is 14 residues long. Germline V gene lookup returns CDR1 MNHEY and CDR2 SVGEGT. The J segment lost 4 bases and the V segment lost 5 bases, leaving 5 bases of the junction unmatched.

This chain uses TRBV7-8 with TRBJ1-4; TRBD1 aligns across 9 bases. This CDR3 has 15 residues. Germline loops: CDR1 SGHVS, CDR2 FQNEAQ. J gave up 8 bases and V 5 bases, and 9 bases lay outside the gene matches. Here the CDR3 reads CASSRGGQGVEKLFF. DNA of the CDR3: TGTGCCAGCAGCCGAGGGGGACAGGGTGTGGAAAAACTGTTTTTT.